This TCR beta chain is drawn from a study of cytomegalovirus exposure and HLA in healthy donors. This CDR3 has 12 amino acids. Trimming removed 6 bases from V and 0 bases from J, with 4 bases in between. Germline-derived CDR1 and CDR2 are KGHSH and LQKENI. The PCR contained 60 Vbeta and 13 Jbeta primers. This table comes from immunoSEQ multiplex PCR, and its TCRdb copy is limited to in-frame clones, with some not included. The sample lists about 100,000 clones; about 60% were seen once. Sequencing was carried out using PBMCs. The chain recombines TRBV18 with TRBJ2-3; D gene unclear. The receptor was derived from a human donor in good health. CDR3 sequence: CASSTSTDTQYF. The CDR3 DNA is TGTGCCAGCTCCACTAGCACAGATACGCAGTATTTT.